This is a list of T cell receptor beta chains from one sample in a study of OX40 agonist ivuxolimab in advanced cancers. The protocol was immunoSEQ multiplex PCR, while the TCRdb copy is restricted to in-frame clones and leaves out a portion. This sample has 60,000 to 90,000 clones, with 65% to 90% found just once. The material sequenced was CD4+ or CD8+ T cells sorted from blood, taken in a trial of the OX40 agonist ivuxolimab. The receptor source for this set is an adult with an advanced solid tumor such as melanoma, head and neck, liver or kidney cancer. CDR3s include the opening cysteine and the closing phenylalanine or tryptophan. Expanded clones are given a class, and other clones once, few, many or no size at all.

J gene	V gene	clone size	CDR3 protein
TRBJ1-5	TRBV5-6	NA	CASSLGSLNQPQHF
TRBJ2-3	TRBV2	once	CASTLTPVGDTQYF
TRBJ2-7	TRBV10-1	NA	CASSDPGRTPYEQYF
TRBJ2-7	TRBV5-4	NA	CASSFYRTSGGNPYEQYF
TRBJ1-5	TRBV2	NA	CASRRGNQPQHF
TRBJ2-3	TRBV11-3	once	CASSLGRYTDTQYF
TRBJ1-1	TRBV6-6	NA	CASSPQGTEAFF
TRBJ2-5	TRBV9	NA	CASSVGLGQGTETQYF
TRBJ2-5	TRBV27	few	CASSLIGTPQETQYF
TRBJ1-1	TRBV5-6	NA	CASSPPEQGRTTEAFF
TRBJ1-2	TRBV10-3	NA	CAILPGDRINYGYTF
TRBJ1-2	TRBV18	NA	CASSPRQGAGYGYTF
TRBJ1-5	TRBV19	NA	CASSIFGVPNQPQHF
TRBJ2-7	TRBV2	NA	CASHLGEEQYF
TRBJ1-2	TRBV19	NA	CASSIYLSELYGYTF
TRBJ1-2	TRBV2	NA	CASILGKDYGYTF
TRBJ2-7	TRBV18	NA	CASSPPVEYEQYF
TRBJ2-1	TRBV29-1	once	CSVRRGMANNEQFF
TRBJ2-7	TRBV6-5	NA	CASSPRLARSYEQYF
TRBJ1-4	TRBV4-1	NA	CASSQGPLGEKLFF
TRBJ2-2	TRBV7-2	NA	CASRAGRNTGELFF
TRBJ1-1	TRBV6-5	NA	CASSSRGDSKYTEAFF
TRBJ1-4	TRBV6-5	NA	CASSSSRVGKLFF
TRBJ1-5	TRBV5-8	NA	CASRRWGNQPQHF
TRBJ2-3	TRBV5-6	NA	CASSLLGASTDTQYF
TRBJ2-7	TRBV7-2	NA	CASSSGTGPNSEQYF
TRBJ2-2	TRBV9	NA	CASSIGLAGRAGELFF
TRBJ2-7	TRBV30	NA	CAGTSGSYEQYF
TRBJ2-5	TRBV7-2	NA	CASSLAPSVGETQYF
TRBJ1-5	TRBV4-1	few	CASSQDIQGNNQPQHF
TRBJ2-3	TRBV19	NA	CASTLLAGGSDTQYF
TRBJ1-5	TRBV19	NA	CASSTGAGNQPQHF
TRBJ2-2	TRBV6-1	NA	CASIEFSTGELFF
TRBJ1-5	TRBV30	NA	CAWSETGTGLRNQPQHF
TRBJ2-1	TRBV6-5	NA	CASSSGLAGPNEQFF
TRBJ1-1	TRBV4-3	NA	CASSQDQVGTEAFF
TRBJ2-1	TRBV25-1	NA	CASSEYAGRAQGEQFF
TRBJ2-5	TRBV29-1	once	CSVGGGETQYF
TRBJ1-2	TRBV5-4	NA	CASSRPTGRFGGYTF
TRBJ1-2	TRBV6-5	few	CASSQGYGYTF
TRBJ2-1	TRBV10-3	NA	CATGQLKSSYNEQFF
TRBJ1-3	TRBV7-2	NA	CASSLSPSSGNTIYF
TRBJ2-7	TRBV5-4	few	CASSSSSSSYEQYF
TRBJ1-2	TRBV7-2	NA	CASSLSGGPFNYGYTF
TRBJ1-1	TRBV6-5	NA	CASSFGGVNTEAFF
TRBJ2-5	TRBV6-5	NA	CASSYRREGRETQYF
TRBJ2-1	TRBV6-5	NA	CASKGGAGKNEQFF
TRBJ2-5	TRBV7-2	NA	CASSLVREETQYF
TRBJ2-1	TRBV15	NA	CATSRDQGSGVNYNEQFF
TRBJ2-2	TRBV5-1	NA	CASSGSGTVNTGELFF
TRBJ1-1	TRBV7-2	once	CASSIRSANTEAFF
TRBJ1-2	TRBV28	NA	CASTTGGGLNYGYTF
TRBJ1-1	TRBV7-2	NA	CASSRIGIRTEAFF
TRBJ2-1	TRBV6-5	NA	CASSGLADNEQFF
TRBJ2-5	TRBV15	NA	CATSRDYWTQETQYF
TRBJ2-3	TRBV19	NA	CATNWGMGTDTQYF
TRBJ1-2	TRBV5-4	NA	CASNSQGFSYGYTF
TRBJ1-1	TRBV6-5	NA	CASRETGNMNTEAFF
TRBJ2-3	TRBV7-2	NA	CASSLNALAGVGTDTQYF